Each of the 29 T cell receptor beta chains below was sequenced from the same sample in a study of cytomegalovirus exposure and HLA in healthy donors. PCR employed 60 Vbeta and 13 Jbeta primers. The assay was immunoSEQ multiplex PCR, and TCRdb's table has in-frame clones only and misses some. This table holds fewer than 150,000 clones, 80% found once. What was sequenced was PBMCs. These TCRs come from a man aged 25 to 40 in good health.

This chain connects TRBV25-1 to TRBJ2-1, with 7 bases aligning to TRBD1. V trimming: 3 bases; J trimming: 4 bases; junction bases outside the gene matches: 12. Germline CDR1 and CDR2: MGHDK and SYGVNS. The CDR3 covers 17 residues. CDR3 in amino acids: CASSDPARGLLYNEQFF. CDR3 DNA: TGTGCCAGCAGTGACCCCGCCAGGGGGTTACTGTACAATGAGCAGTTCTTC.

This rearrangement joins TRBV6-1 to TRBJ2-1; 8 bases fit TRBD2. This CDR3 has 14 residues. V was pared by 7 bases and J by 0 bases, with 2 bases of the junction left unmatched. The germline CDR1 and CDR2 sequences are MNHNS and SASEGT. CDR3 protein: CASNAGGSYNEQFF. The CDR3 DNA reads as TGTGCCAGCAATGCGGGAGGCTCCTACAATGAGCAGTTCTTC.

This clone was seen more than once but under ten times. This chain joins TRBV29-1 and TRBJ2-2; TRBD1 matches 7 bases. Trimming took 0 bases from V and 0 from J; bases not matched to a gene: 7. This CDR3 spans 17 amino acids. CDR1 is SQVTM and CDR2 is ANQGSEA in the germline V gene. Here the CDR3 reads CSVEEGQSSPNTGELFF. For the CDR3, the DNA is TGCAGCGTTGAAGAGGGACAGTCCAGCCCGAACACCGGGGAGCTGTTTTTT.

This chain joins TRBV7-3 and TRBJ2-6; D might be TRBD2 (6 bases). CDR1 is SGHTA, CDR2 FQGTGA, per germline. Between the trimmed V and J ends, which lost 8 bases and 0 bases, there was a span of 11 bases. The CDR3 spans 15 residues. The CDR3 sequence is CASGGTYSGANVLTF. In DNA form, the CDR3 reads TGTGCCAGCGGGGGGACCTACTCTGGGGCCAACGTCCTGACTTTC.

The chain employs TRBV27 and TRBJ1-2; TRBD1 might be the D (5 bases). CDR3 size: 14 residues. CDR1 MNHEY and CDR2 SMNVEV come from the germline V gene (reference sequence). The V end was cut by 5 bases, the J end by 4 bases, with 14 bases between. CDR3 nucleotide sequence: TGTGCCAGCAGTCTAACAGGATTGGGCTATGGCTACACCTTC. Protein: CASSLTGLGYGYTF.

As for this clone: Its ends do not fully match the called genes, so a read error is possible. The V call is TRBV7-9, the J call TRBJ2-1, with 14 bases aligning to TRBD2. Germline-derived CDR1 and CDR2 are SEHNR and FQNEAQ (reference sequence). The CDR3 contains 15 residues. The CDR3 here is CSSSPGLAGAEEQFF. CDR3 bases: TGTTCCAGCAGCCCGGGACTAGCGGGAGCGGAGGAGCAGTTCTTC.

The V gene is TRBV11-3, the J gene TRBJ2-3, with 8 bases aligning to TRBD2. CDR3 size: 17 residues. The V gene's germline CDR1 is SGHNT and CDR2 YENEEA. Trimming cost V 4 bases and J 7 bases; bases outside gene matches: 16. CDR3 bases: TGTGCCAGCAGCTCCTCTCGGGGAGCGGGAGTGCACTATACGCAGTATTTT. Encoded protein: CASSSSRGAGVHYTQYF.

The chain recombines TRBV7-2 with TRBJ2-3, with D uncertain. Trimming left V 3 bases short and J 0 bases short, with 13 bases between. Per germline, CDR1 SGHTA and CDR2 FQGNSA. The CDR3 runs to 16 residues. CDR3 bases: TGTGCCAGCAGCTTTGTAATGAGCGCGAGCACAGATACGCAGTATTTT. This sequence encodes CASSFVMSASTDTQYF.

Written as DNA, the CDR3 is TGTGCCAGCGCACGGGGCACCGGGGAGCTGTTTTTT. It encodes CASARGTGELFF. V and J are TRBV6-6 and TRBJ2-2; weak D call: TRBD2 (5 bases). The CDR3 is made up of 12 amino acids. CDR1 and CDR2 (germline): MNHNY, SVGAGI (reference sequence). V dropped 8 bases and J dropped 4 bases, with 8 bases sitting between them.

The chain couples TRBV6-6 to TRBJ2-2, with 9 bases fitting TRBD2. V lost 6 bases to trimming and J lost 2 bases; unmatched junction nucleotides: 4. Looked up from germline, CDR1 is MNHNY and CDR2 is SVGAGI (reference sequence). This CDR3 region has 15 residues. The CDR3 protein is CASRGGGANTGELFF. CDR3 DNA: TGTGCCAGCAGGGGCGGGGGGGCTAACACCGGGGAGCTGTTTTTT.

The chain carries TRBV30 and TRBJ1-4; TRBD1 aligns across 8 bases. There are 15 residues in the CDR3. V lost 3 bases, J lost 8 bases, and 11 bases stayed unmatched. Germline CDR1 is GTSNPN and CDR2 is SVGIG (reference sequence). The CDR3 sequence: CAWRGPQGAWEKLFF. The DNA of the CDR3 is TGTGCCTGGAGGGGGCCCCAGGGGGCGTGGGAAAAACTGTTTTTT.

J is TRBJ2-3 and V is TRBV18; D may be TRBD1 (5 bases). V was pared by 0 bases and J by 4 bases, with 23 bases between. Germline V gene data show CDR1 as KGHSH and CDR2 as LQKENI. The CDR3 sequence is 19 residues long. Written as DNA, the CDR3 is TGTGCCAGCTCACCACCCAACTTTGGGTCTAAGGGGCACGCAGATACGCAGTATTTT. Its translation is CASSPPNFGSKGHADTQYF. Together with reference TRBV18 and TRBJ2-3, the CDR3 gives the full variable domain: NAGVMQNPRHLVRRRGQEARLRCSPMKGHSHVYWYRQLPEEGLKFMVYLQKENIIDESGMPKERFSAEFPKEGPSILRIQQVVRGDSAAYFCASSPPNFGSKGHADTQYFGPGTRLTVL.

This sequence joins TRBV30 and TRBJ1-5; TRBD1 matches 12 bases. V dropped 3 bases and J dropped 3; count of bases not matched to a gene: 3. This CDR3 is built from 15 residues. The germline CDR1 and CDR2 sequences are GTSNPN and SVGIG (reference sequence). CDR3 in DNA: TGTGCCTGGAGCTCGGGACAGGGGGCCAATCAGCCCCAGCATTTT. Translation: CAWSSGQGANQPQHF. Full variable domain (remainder filled in from reference TRBV30 and TRBJ1-5): SQTIHQWPATLVQPVGSPLSLECTVEGTSNPNLYWYRQAAGRGLQLLFYSVGIGQISSEVPQNLSASRPQDRQFILSSKKLLLSDSGFYLCAWSSGQGANQPQHFGDGTRLSIL.

The count of this clone is one. The chain uses TRBV6-6 and TRBJ1-5; 10 positions match TRBD1. CDR1 is MNHNY and CDR2 is SVGAGI in the germline V gene (reference sequence). The CDR3 is 14 residues long. V gave up 6 bases and J gave up 6 bases; unmatched junction bases: 5. The CDR3: CASSRQGAFQPQHF. CDR3 coding DNA: TGTGCCAGCAGCCGACAGGGGGCCTTTCAGCCCCAGCATTTT.

The CDR3 bases are TGTGCCAGCAGCTTTCTAGCGGAGGGGGGCGAGCAGTACTTC. This translates into CASSFLAEGGEQYF. V and J are TRBV7-3 and TRBJ2-7; the D gene is possibly TRBD2 (7 bases). Deletions cut 3 bases from V and 6 bases from J, with 15 bases between. The length of the CDR3 is 14 residues. Germline values: CDR1 SGHTA, CDR2 FQGTGA.

This chain uses TRBV7-9 with TRBJ2-1; 8 bases are a match to TRBD2. Trimming cost V 0 bases and J 4 bases; bases outside gene matches: 2. The germline CDR1 and CDR2 sequences are SEHNR and FQNEAQ (reference sequence). The CDR3 is 15 amino acids. The chain's CDR3 is CASSLATSVYNEQFF. CDR3 DNA sequence: TGTGCCAGCAGCTTAGCGACTAGCGTATACAATGAGCAGTTCTTC. Filled out from reference TRBV7-9 and TRBJ2-1, the complete variable domain reads DTGVSQNPRHKITKRGQNVTFRCDPISEHNRLYWYRQTLGQGPEFLTYFQNEAQLEKSRLLSDRFSAERPKGSFSTLEIQRTEQGDSAMYLCASSLATSVYNEQFFGPGTRLTVL.

This clone was counted between two and nine times. The genes are TRBV30 and TRBJ2-6; 10 bases fit TRBD2. CDR3 length: 16 residues. V was clipped by 8 bases and J by 0 bases; unmatched bases: 7. Germline V CDR1 and CDR2: GTSNPN, SVGIG (reference sequence). The DNA for the CDR3 is TGTGCCGGGATAGCGGGAGGCAGCTCTGGGGCCAACGTCCTGACTTTC. This encodes CAGIAGGSSGANVLTF.

The chain uses TRBV12-2 and TRBJ2-2; the D call TRBD2 from the table was never checked on the DNA. TRBV12-2 is a listed pseudogene. The CDR3 sequence is 16 residues long. The CDR3 DNA reads TGTGCAAGTCGCCATGGACTAGCGGGAGGGGGCGGGGAGCTGTTTTTT. This codes for CASRHGLAGGGGELFF.

This chain links TRBV5-4 with TRBJ2-5; 7 bases line up with TRBD2. CDR3 length: 14 amino acids. Trimming removed 4 bases from V and 5 bases from J; junction bases left unmatched: 8. CDR1 and CDR2 (germline): SGHNT, YYREEE (reference sequence). The CDR3 bases are TGTGCCAGCAGCGCGGCGGGAGTGGGTGAGACCCAGTACTTC. Protein product: CASSAAGVGETQYF.

This sequence joins TRBV7-2 and TRBJ1-1; D is uncertain. CDR1 is SGHTA and CDR2 is FQGNSA in the germline V gene. The germline V and J ends were trimmed by 5 bases and 0 bases, with 10 bases remaining between them. The CDR3 contains 14 residues. The CDR3 coding sequence is TGTGCCAGCAGCCCGCACCAGATGAACACTGAAGCTTTCTTT. Residues: CASSPHQMNTEAFF.

This chain uses TRBV21-1 with TRBJ1-1. TRBV21-1 is annotated as a pseudogene. The CDR3 length is 15 residues. In DNA, the CDR3 is TGTGCCAGCAGCAGGCGGCCCCGGGGGAGCACTGAAGCTTTCTTT. Encoded protein: CASSRRPRGSTEAFF.

The chain couples TRBV9 to TRBJ1-3; 8 positions match TRBD1. V dropped 3 bases and J dropped 5; count of bases not matched to a gene: 1. The CDR3 has 13 residues. CDR1 is SGDLS and CDR2 is YYNGEE in the germline V gene. The CDR3 nucleotides read TGTGCCAGCAGCGGACAGGGGAGAAACACCATATATTTT. It is translated as CASSGQGRNTIYF. The full variable domain, completed using reference TRBV9 and TRBJ1-3, is DSGVTQTPKHLITATGQRVTLRCSPRSGDLSVYWYQQSLDQGLQFLIQYYNGEERAKGNILERFSAQQFPDLHSELNLSSLELGDSALYFCASSGQGRNTIYFGEGSWLTVV.

The chain joins TRBV28 to TRBJ2-5; 8 bases map to TRBD1. The CDR3 consists of 15 residues. Germline V CDR1 and CDR2: MDHEN, SYDVKM. The junction had 7 bases not matched to a gene; V was cut back by 2 bases and J by 5 bases. The CDR3 reads CASSLLDRGGETQYF. CDR3 bases: TGTGCCAGCAGTTTACTAGACAGGGGCGGCGAGACCCAGTACTTC.

The gene calls are TRBV20-1 and TRBJ2-5, with D perhaps TRBD1 (5 bases). This CDR3 region has 10 residues. Germline CDR1 and CDR2: DFQATT and SNEGSKA (reference sequence). V was pared by 6 bases and J by 5 bases, with 7 bases between. The CDR3 sequence is CSATAETQYF. The DNA for the CDR3 is TGCAGTGCGACAGCGGAGACCCAGTACTTC.

The chain combines TRBV9 with TRBJ1-4; perhaps TRBD1 as D (5 bases). V dropped 1 base and J dropped 3 bases, with 13 bases sitting between them. Germline assignment: CDR1 SGDLS and CDR2 YYNGEE. The CDR3 runs 16 residues. The CDR3 DNA reads TGTGCCAGCAGCGTACGAGGAGGGGAGGCTAATGAAAAACTGTTTTTT. Protein product: CASSVRGGEANEKLFF.

This clone has more than one count but fewer than ten. The genes are TRBV4-2 and TRBJ2-1; possibly TRBD2 for D (5 bases). Germline values: CDR1 LGHNA, CDR2 YNFKEQ. CDR3 length: 16 residues. Between the trimmed V and J ends, which lost 5 bases and 6 bases, there was a span of 20 bases. CDR3 amino acids: CASSNDPGNLFNEQFF. CDR3 in DNA: TGTGCCAGCAGCAACGACCCCGGGAATCTATTCAATGAGCAGTTCTTC.

The chain joins TRBV4-3 to TRBJ2-7; 9 bases are a match to TRBD1. This CDR3 has 15 amino acids. The J segment lost 6 bases and the V segment lost 0 bases, leaving 6 bases of the junction unmatched. Germline CDR1 reads LGHNA; CDR2 reads YSLEER. CDR3 sequence reads: CASSQDPSDRGEQYF. The DNA of the CDR3 is TGCGCCAGCAGCCAAGACCCATCGGACAGGGGCGAGCAGTACTTC.

Turning to this clone: One junction end does not reproduce the germline sequence, and a read error may be involved. This sequence joins TRBV7-9 and TRBJ2-7; D ambiguous. This CDR3 spans 14 amino acids. The germline CDR1 and CDR2 sequences are SEHNR and FQNEAQ (reference sequence). In DNA form, the CDR3 reads TGTTCCAGCAGCTTAGGTACCAGCTCCTACGAGCAGTACTTC. Its protein is CSSSLGTSSYEQYF.

The chain combines TRBV28 with TRBJ1-2; D remains unclear. Trimming pared 5 bases from V and 7 bases from J, leaving 23 bases between. This CDR3 contains 16 residues. Germline-derived CDR1 and CDR2 are MDHEN and SYDVKM. The CDR3 region has the DNA TGTGCCAGCAGTCTCGCTGGGATCCTAGGCGAGGGTGGCTACACCTTC. It translates to CASSLAGILGEGGYTF.